These 20 T cell receptor beta chains came from one sample sequenced in a study of cytotoxic CD8 clonotypes in ibrutinib-treated CLL. Measured with immunoSEQ multiplex PCR; TCRdb has only the in-frame clones, and not every one. The sample lists some 76,000 clones, 70% to 90% occurring once. Sequencing used PBMCs, obtained after 24 months of ibrutinib treatment. The source of these receptors is a human donor with chronic lymphocytic leukemia.

The gene calls are TRBV27 and TRBJ2-5; D not certain. This CDR3 contains 13 residues. Germline V lookup: CDR1 MNHEY, CDR2 SMNVEV (reference sequence). Trimming pared 4 bases from V and 4 bases from J, leaving 10 bases between. The CDR3 DNA is TGTGCCAGCAGTTCTAATTTAGGAGAGACCCAGTACTTC. This sequence encodes CASSSNLGETQYF.

The chain employs TRBV2 and TRBJ2-3, with D perhaps matching TRBD1 (5 bases). CDR1 and CDR2 (germline): SNHLY, FYNNEI. The CDR3 sequence is 14 residues long. The V end was cut by 7 bases, the J end by 1 base, with 12 bases between. The CDR3 DNA follows: TGTGCCAGCAACATGGACACAGGCACAGATACGCAGTATTTT. Encoded protein: CASNMDTGTDTQYF.

The chain couples TRBV11-2 to TRBJ1-3; weak D call: TRBD1 (5 bases). CDR1 is SGHAT and CDR2 is FQNNGV in the germline V gene. Trimming stripped 5 bases from V and 0 bases from J, with 14 bases between. This CDR3 comprises 16 residues. CDR3 protein: CASSKNRLSSGNTIYF. CDR3 sequence (DNA): TGTGCCAGCAGCAAAAACAGGCTATCCTCTGGAAACACCATATATTTT.

This chain connects TRBV7-2 to TRBJ2-2; no clear D gene. Per the germline V gene, CDR1 is SGHTA and CDR2 is FQGNSA. The CDR3 contains 14 residues. Trimming removed 6 bases at V and 3 bases at J, with 11 bases between. CDR3 sequence (DNA): TGTGCCAGCAGACCCGGATCCTACACCGGGGAGCTGTTTTTT. It specifies CASRPGSYTGELFF.

With regard to this clone: The sample has other DNA sequences that encode this CDR3 too. The chain combines TRBV7-2 with TRBJ2-1; 8 nucleotides agree with TRBD2. Germline V gene lookup returns CDR1 SGHTA and CDR2 FQGNSA. Germline trimming cut 0 bases from V and 4 bases from J; bases unmatched to any gene: 5. There are 16 residues in the CDR3. The CDR3 protein is CASSLAGGRTYNEQFF. Written as DNA, the CDR3 is TGTGCCAGCAGCTTAGCGGGCGGGAGGACATACAATGAGCAGTTCTTC.

The chain carries TRBV4-2 and TRBJ2-1, with a possible D match to TRBD2 (5 bases). This CDR3 is 15 amino acids long. The V end was cut by 4 bases, the J end by 0 bases, with 10 bases between. Germline-derived CDR1 and CDR2 are LGHNA and YNFKEQ. The DNA of the CDR3 is TGTGCCAGCAGCCGCTCAGCGGACTCCTACAATGAGCAGTTCTTC. Translating gives CASSRSADSYNEQFF.

The V and J genes are TRBV5-1 and TRBJ2-7; D is possibly TRBD1 or TRBD2 (5 bases each). Germline lookup yields CDR1 SGHRS and CDR2 YFSETQ. V was clipped by 1 base and J by 3 bases, with 8 bases between them. The CDR3 sequence is 13 residues long. In DNA, the CDR3 is TGCGCCAGCAGCTTGCGGGACGGCTACGAGCAGTACTTC. It specifies CASSLRDGYEQYF. Based on the CDR3 plus reference TRBV5-1 and TRBJ2-7, the full variable domain is KAGVTQTPRYLIKTRGQQVTLSCSPISGHRSVSWYQQTPGQGLQFLFEYFSETQRNKGNFPGRFSGRQFSNSRSEMNVSTLELGDSALYLCASSLRDGYEQYFGPGTRLTVT.

This chain joins TRBV30 and TRBJ1-2, with D unresolved. The V gene's germline CDR1 is GTSNPN and CDR2 SVGIG (reference sequence). V was pared by 2 bases and J by 0 bases, with 7 bases between. There are 13 residues in the CDR3. CDR3 protein: CAWSSQSNYGYTF. The CDR3 DNA follows: TGTGCCTGGAGTTCACAGTCTAACTATGGCTACACCTTC.

Regarding this clone: A junction end diverges from the germline sequence, so it may reflect a read error. This chain connects TRBV19 to TRBJ1-1; D gene uncertain. The CDR3 length is 14 residues. Germline CDR1 LNHDA, CDR2 SQIVND (reference sequence). CDR3 sequence: CASSIPGGWTEVFF. CDR3 nucleotides: TGTGCCAGTAGTATCCCGGGAGGATGGACTGAAGTTTTCTTT.

The genes are TRBV18 and TRBJ2-7; tentative D call: TRBD2 (7 bases). CDR1 KGHSH and CDR2 LQKENI come from the germline V gene. V was clipped by 6 bases and J by 4 bases, with 19 bases between them. The CDR3 sequence is 15 residues long. The CDR3 protein is CASSATGGREYEQYF. The DNA for the CDR3 is TGTGCCAGCTCGGCCACCGGGGGGCGGGAGTACGAGCAGTACTTC.

This clone was counted a single time. The V call is TRBV2, the J call TRBJ1-1, with D perhaps matching TRBD1 (6 bases). Germline lookup yields CDR1 SNHLY and CDR2 FYNNEI. CDR3 length equals 12 residues. Trimming stripped 4 bases from V and 5 bases from J, with 8 bases between. The CDR3 nucleotides are TGTGCCAGCAGTGTTGACAGGACTGAAGCTTTCTTT. It is translated as CASSVDRTEAFF.

This clone was seen a few times. The chain couples TRBV19 to TRBJ2-7; D ambiguous. Germline CDR1 LNHDA, CDR2 SQIVND (reference sequence). The CDR3 covers 14 residues. V dropped 6 bases and J dropped 0 bases, with 12 bases sitting between them. This CDR3 reads CASRGTTLSYEQYF. The CDR3 bases are TGTGCCAGTAGAGGTACCACCCTCTCCTACGAGCAGTACTTC.

The CDR3 nucleotides read TGTGCCAGCTCACCACCATCGGCAAGGACCACCGATGAGCAGTTCTTC. Encoded protein: CASSPPSARTTDEQFF. The chain employs TRBV18 and TRBJ2-1; unclear D gene. Germline CDR1 KGHSH, CDR2 LQKENI. The CDR3 length is 16 residues. Trimming stripped 0 bases from V and 8 bases from J, with 17 bases between.

This rearrangement joins TRBV19 to TRBJ1-4, with 7 positions matching TRBD1. Unmatched junction bases numbered 24, after V lost 6 bases and J lost 8 bases. In germline, CDR1 is LNHDA, CDR2 SQIVND (reference sequence). This CDR3 is built from 19 residues. The CDR3 spells CASRNEGWRTGVRREKLFF. The CDR3 DNA sequence: TGTGCCAGTAGAAACGAGGGGTGGCGAACAGGGGTGAGGAGGGAAAAACTGTTTTTT.

This clone showed up many times. Other DNA sequences in this sample translate to the same CDR3. This sequence joins TRBV5-4 and TRBJ2-5; 12 bases match TRBD1. The CDR3 loop spans 17 amino acids. In germline, CDR1 is SGHNT, CDR2 YYREEE (reference sequence). The junction had 10 bases not matched to a gene; V was cut back by 0 bases and J by 7 bases. The CDR3 region has the DNA TGTGCCAGCAGCTTGGCCCCGGGACAGGGGGCGGTCGGGACCCAGTACTTC. The encoded protein is CASSLAPGQGAVGTQYF.

On this clone itself: The same CDR3 can be traced to other DNA sequences in this sample. The chain carries TRBV2 and TRBJ2-5; the match to TRBD2 covers 8 bases. The CDR3 sequence is 14 residues long. The germline V gene encodes CDR1 SNHLY and CDR2 FYNNEI. V dropped 2 bases and J dropped 4; count of bases not matched to a gene: 3. The CDR3 protein is CASSESLAGETQYF. The CDR3, as DNA: TGTGCCAGCAGTGAATCCCTAGCGGGAGAGACCCAGTACTTC.

This clone was detected once. The chain combines TRBV28 with TRBJ2-7, with D unresolved. This CDR3 is built from 12 residues. Trimming left V 5 bases short and J 7 bases short, with 12 bases between. CDR1 and CDR2 from the germline V gene are MDHEN and SYDVKM. Here the CDR3 DNA reads TGTGCCAGCAGTCCGCAGTGGCTGGAGCAGTACTTC. Translated: CASSPQWLEQYF.

The chain has TRBV19 and TRBJ1-1; D remains unclear. CDR1 is LNHDA, CDR2 SQIVND, per germline (reference sequence). V gave up 3 bases and J gave up 1 base, with 9 bases separating them. The CDR3 extends over 14 amino acids. CDR3 bases: TGTGCCAGTAGTATCCAGGAAAGGAACACTGAAGCTTTCTTT. Protein sequence: CASSIQERNTEAFF.

The rearrangement uses TRBV10-1 and TRBJ1-1; D remains ambiguous. Germline lookup yields CDR1 WNHNN and CDR2 SYGVQD (reference sequence). V shed 3 bases and J shed 0 bases, with 5 bases lying between them. This CDR3 has 13 residues. CDR3 nucleotides: TGCGCCAGCAGTGAATGGCTGAACACTGAAGCTTTCTTT. Translated: CASSEWLNTEAFF.

This chain joins TRBV19 and TRBJ2-2; D perhaps matches TRBD2 (5 bases). Germline loops: CDR1 LNHDA, CDR2 SQIVND (reference sequence). Trimming removed 4 bases at V and 5 bases at J, with 14 bases between. CDR3 length: 15 residues. For the CDR3, the DNA is TGTGCCAGTAGTACGCGGACCGGCGGGACCGGGGAGCTGTTTTTT. This codes for CASSTRTGGTGELFF.